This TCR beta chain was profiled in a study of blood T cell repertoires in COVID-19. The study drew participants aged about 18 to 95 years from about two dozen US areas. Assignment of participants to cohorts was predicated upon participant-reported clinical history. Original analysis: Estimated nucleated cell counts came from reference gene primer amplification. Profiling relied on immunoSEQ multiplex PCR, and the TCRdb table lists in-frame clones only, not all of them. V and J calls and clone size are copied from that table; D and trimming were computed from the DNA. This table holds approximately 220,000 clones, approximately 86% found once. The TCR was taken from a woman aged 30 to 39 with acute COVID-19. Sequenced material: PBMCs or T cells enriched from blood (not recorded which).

CDR3 in amino acids: CASSGRQTPQETQYF. CDR3 in DNA: TGTGCCAGTAGTGGTCGACAGACACCTCAAGAGACCCAGTACTTC. The chain has TRBV19 and TRBJ2-5; perhaps TRBD1 as D (5 bases). Trimming cost V 5 bases and J 2 bases, with 15 bases left between them. The length of the CDR3 is 15 residues. CDR1 and CDR2 (germline): LNHDA, SQIVND (reference sequence).